The clone carrying this T cell receptor (beta chain) was counted many times. What it recognizes is unknown. Germline V gene lookup returns CDR1 MDHEN and CDR2 SYDVKM. The ends were cut back, 2 bases at V and 8 bases at J, with 21 bases in the middle. The CDR3 extends over 16 amino acids. Library construction for TCR beta used iRepertoire HTBI primers and Arm-PCR of CDR3 regions. Via MiXCR, TCRdb re-called the multiplex PCR reads, giving one row per CDR3 protein. The repertoire holds approximately 500,000 distinct CDR3 sequences, with 20% to 25% as singletons. These data are taken from a study of regulatory T cells in long-lasting Graves disease. On the study more broadly: A definition of persistent Graves' disease required over 5 years of antithyroid drugs plus positive TSH receptor antibodies.

Time point given: persistent/refractory GD, antithyroid drugs over 5 years with positive TRAb. Preparation of the TCR library used RNA extracted from PBMCs. Study-wide results and limits: Persistent disease was characterized by preferential usage of TRBV28, TRBJ1-2 and TRBJ2-5. Lower TCR diversity characterized persistent Graves' patients relative to newly diagnosed patients.

The specimen comprised peripheral blood mononuclear cells (PBMCs), sampled when the disease was refractory, from a patient treated with antithyroid drugs. The clonotype originates from a female donor with Graves disease. The J gene is TRBJ1-1, the V gene TRBV28, with D perhaps TRBD1 (5 bases). CDR3 amino acids: CASSLGVGKGIREAFF. The CDR3 DNA reads as TGTGCCAGCAGTTTAGGTGTAGGGAAGGGGATTAGGGAAGCTTTCTTT.